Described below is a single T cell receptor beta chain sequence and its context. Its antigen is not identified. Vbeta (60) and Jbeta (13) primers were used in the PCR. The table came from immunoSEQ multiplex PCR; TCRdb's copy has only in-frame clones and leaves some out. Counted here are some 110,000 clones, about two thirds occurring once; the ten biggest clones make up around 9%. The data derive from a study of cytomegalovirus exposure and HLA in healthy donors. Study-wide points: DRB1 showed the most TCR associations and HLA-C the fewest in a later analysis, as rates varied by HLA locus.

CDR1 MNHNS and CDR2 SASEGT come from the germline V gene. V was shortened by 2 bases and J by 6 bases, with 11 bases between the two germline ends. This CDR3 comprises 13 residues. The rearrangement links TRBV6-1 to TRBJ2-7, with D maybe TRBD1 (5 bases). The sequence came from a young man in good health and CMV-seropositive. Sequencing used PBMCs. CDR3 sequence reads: CASSETQGGEQYF. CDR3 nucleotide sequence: TGTGCCAGCAGTGAAACCCAGGGCGGCGAGCAGTACTTC.